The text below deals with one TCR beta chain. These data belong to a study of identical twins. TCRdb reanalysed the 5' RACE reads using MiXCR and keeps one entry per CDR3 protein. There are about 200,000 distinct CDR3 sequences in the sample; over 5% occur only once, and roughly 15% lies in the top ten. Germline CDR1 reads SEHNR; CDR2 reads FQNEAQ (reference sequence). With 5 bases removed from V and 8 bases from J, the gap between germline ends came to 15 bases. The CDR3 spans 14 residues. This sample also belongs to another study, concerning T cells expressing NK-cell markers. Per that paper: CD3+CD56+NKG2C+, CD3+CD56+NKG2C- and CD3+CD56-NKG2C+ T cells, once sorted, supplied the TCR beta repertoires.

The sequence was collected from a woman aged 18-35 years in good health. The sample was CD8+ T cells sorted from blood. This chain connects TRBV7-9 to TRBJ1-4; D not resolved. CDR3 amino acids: CASSPRGSGEKLFF. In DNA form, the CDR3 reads TGTGCCAGCAGCCCACGGGGATCGGGAGAAAAACTGTTTTTT.